A selection of T cell receptor beta chains follows, all from one sample in a study of T cell changes during pregnancy in multiple sclerosis. Sequencing used immunoSEQ multiplex PCR; TCRdb keeps in-frame clones, though not all of them. Found here are tens of thousands of clones, 85% to 95% of them singletons; the top ten hold 1.4%. This specimen was peripheral blood, taken in the third trimester of pregnancy. All receptors derive from a female donor in good health, enrolled as a control in a pregnancy study. The CDR3 runs from the conserved cysteine through the conserved F or W. The D gene is left open where the match is weak. A row's size may be missing; if present it is once, few, many or a size class.

CDR3aa | CDR3nt | j_gene | abundance | v_gene | d_gene
CASSLVSSQPPNTQYF | TGTGCCAGCAGCTTGGTCTCTAGCCAACCACCGAATACGCAGTATTTT | TRBJ2-3 | - | TRBV5-6 | -
CASSESAGGNQPQHF | TGTGCCAGCAGTGAATCAGCCGGGGGCAATCAGCCCCAGCATTTT | TRBJ1-5 | - | TRBV25-1 | -
CASSSWGDRETQYF | TGTGCCAGCAGCTCCTGGGGGGATCGAGAGACCCAGTACTTC | TRBJ2-5 | - | TRBV11-3 | -
CSASSGGTQNTGELFF | TGCAGCGCTTCGAGCGGGGGGACACAGAACACCGGGGAGCTGTTTTTT | TRBJ2-2 | - | TRBV29-1 | TRBD2
CASSLGLATYNEQFF | TGTGCCAGCAGCTTGGGACTAGCTACCTACAATGAGCAGTTCTTC | TRBJ2-1 | - | TRBV7-8 | TRBD2
CASTPTGTGEHEQFF | TGTGCCAGTACCCCCACCGGGACAGGGGAACATGAGCAGTTCTTC | TRBJ2-1 | - | TRBV19 | TRBD1
CASSIGLDTQYF | TGTGCCAGCAGTATCGGACTAGATACGCAGTATTTT | TRBJ2-3 | - | TRBV28 | -
CASSLVGRRHTEAFF | TGTGCCAGCAGCTTAGTGGGCAGGAGGCACACTGAAGCTTTCTTT | TRBJ1-1 | few | TRBV11-2 | -
CAWSEGANQPQHF | TGTGCCTGGAGTGAGGGGGCCAATCAGCCCCAGCATTTT | TRBJ1-5 | - | TRBV30 | TRBD1
CASSLRDRGAYEQYF | TGTGCCAGCAGTTTAAGGGACAGGGGGGCGTACGAGCAGTACTTC | TRBJ2-7 | - | TRBV28 | TRBD1
CASSENSSGNTIYF | TGTGCCAGCAGCGAGAACAGCTCTGGAAACACCATATATTTT | TRBJ1-3 | - | TRBV7-9 | -
CATSKNEFNEKLFF | TGTGCCACCAGCAAGAACGAGTTTAATGAAAAACTGTTTTTT | TRBJ1-4 | - | TRBV15 | -
CASSRRLAGAGDTQYF | TGTGCCAGCAGCAGACGACTAGCGGGAGCGGGAGATACGCAGTATTTT | TRBJ2-3 | - | TRBV9 | TRBD2
CASSLGESTYEQYF | TGTGCCAGCAGCCTGGGAGAGAGTACCTACGAGCAGTACTTC | TRBJ2-7 | - | TRBV4-2 | -
CATSKSPRLNFGANVLTF | TGTGCCACCAGCAAGTCCCCGCGTCTGAACTTTGGGGCCAACGTCCTGACTTTC | TRBJ2-6 | - | TRBV15 | -
CASSKVRDRGRETQYF | TGTGCCAGCAGCAAAGTTAGGGACAGGGGGCGGGAGACCCAGTACTTC | TRBJ2-5 | - | TRBV21-1 | -
CASIDRGNTGELFF | TGTGCCAGCATCGATCGGGGGAACACCGGGGAGCTGTTTTTT | TRBJ2-2 | - | TRBV6-5 | -
CASSYGLQNTEAFF | TGTGCCAGCAGTTACGGGCTTCAGAACACTGAAGCTTTCTTT | TRBJ1-1 | once | TRBV6-5 | -
CASSGRTSGYNEQFF | TGTGCCAGCAGCGGACGGACTAGCGGATACAATGAGCAGTTCTTC | TRBJ2-1 | - | TRBV9 | TRBD2
CASSFLGMNTEAFF | TGTGCCAGCAGCTTTCTTGGCATGAACACTGAAGCTTTCTTT | TRBJ1-1 | few | TRBV11-1 | -
CASSPNPRSTDTQYF | TGTGCCAGCAGCCCCAACCCCAGGAGCACAGATACGCAGTATTTT | TRBJ2-3 | - | TRBV5-5 | -
CASTSLGREGNTGELFF | TGTGCCAGCACCTCTCTTGGGCGGGAGGGGAACACCGGGGAGCTGTTTTTT | TRBJ2-2 | - | TRBV25-1 | TRBD2
CASTGDSYEKLFF | TGTGCCAGTACCGGGGACAGCTATGAAAAACTGTTTTTT | TRBJ1-4 | - | TRBV2 | TRBD1
CASSVGLGSYEQYF | TGTGCCAGCAGCGTTGGACTAGGGTCCTACGAGCAGTACTTC | TRBJ2-7 | few | TRBV14 | TRBD2
CASCKGVVSYNEQFF | TGTGCCAGCTGTAAGGGGGTGGTCTCCTACAATGAGCAGTTCTTC | TRBJ2-1 | - | TRBV2 | -
CASNTLAGDYNEQFF | TGTGCCAGCAATACCCTAGCGGGAGACTACAATGAGCAGTTCTTC | TRBJ2-1 | - | TRBV27 | TRBD2
CASNSGGISSGNTIYF | TGTGCCAGCAACTCAGGGGGTATATCCTCTGGAAACACCATATATTTT | TRBJ1-3 | - | TRBV21-1 | -
CASSLGTQVANYGYTF | TGTGCCAGCAGCTTGGGTACCCAAGTAGCTAACTATGGCTACACCTTC | TRBJ1-2 | few | TRBV5-6 | -
CASSVAGELYEQYF | TGTGCCAGCAGTGTAGCGGGAGAACTGTACGAGCAGTACTTC | TRBJ2-7 | - | TRBV2 | TRBD2
CASSLLEGHYTEAFF | TGTGCCAGCAGCTTGTTGGAGGGGCACTATACTGAAGCTTTCTTT | TRBJ1-1 | - | TRBV5-5 | -
CASSPTGTPDEKLFF | TGTGCCAGCAGTCCAACAGGGACCCCAGATGAAAAACTGTTTTTT | TRBJ1-4 | - | TRBV28 | -
CASSYAEGRGYGYTF | TGTGCCAGCAGTTACGCGGAGGGAAGGGGCTATGGCTACACCTTC | TRBJ1-2 | - | TRBV6-5 | -
CASEGNTGELFF | TGTGCCAGCGAGGGAAACACCGGGGAGCTGTTTTTT | TRBJ2-2 | - | TRBV2 | -
CASSMGTAYTEAFF | TGTGCCAGTAGTATGGGGACAGCGTACACTGAAGCTTTCTTT | TRBJ1-1 | few | TRBV19 | TRBD1
CASRSGLGGYTF | TGTGCCAGCAGGTCGGGACTTGGCGGCTACACCTTC | TRBJ1-2 | - | TRBV28 | -
CASSTGLAVSSYNEQFF | TGCGCCAGCAGCACCGGACTAGCGGTAAGCTCCTACAATGAGCAGTTCTTC | TRBJ2-1 | - | TRBV4-1 | TRBD2
CASSPTGRNTEAFF | TGCGCCAGCAGCCCGACTGGGAGGAACACTGAAGCTTTCTTT | TRBJ1-1 | - | TRBV5-1 | -
CLAGDETQYF | TGCCTAGCGGGAGATGAGACCCAGTACTTC | TRBJ2-5 | - | TRBV29-1 | TRBD2
CASSEGLADVWTGELFF | TGTGCCAGCAGTGAAGGACTAGCGGACGTTTGGACCGGGGAGCTGTTTTTT | TRBJ2-2 | - | TRBV6-1 | TRBD2
CASSPRQYEQYF | TGTGCCAGCAGCCCCCGACAGTACGAGCAGTACTTC | TRBJ2-7 | - | TRBV2 | -
CASSQGNLRTSGSRELFF | TGCGCCAGCAGCCAAGGAAATTTGAGGACTAGCGGGAGCCGTGAGCTGTTTTTT | TRBJ2-2 | - | TRBV4-1 | TRBD2
CASSPGTGELFF | TGTGCCAGTAGCCCCGGCACCGGGGAGCTGTTTTTT | TRBJ2-2 | - | TRBV19 | -
CASKWRDSHRSQPQHF | TGTGCCAGTAAATGGAGGGACTCTCATAGGAGTCAGCCCCAGCATTTT | TRBJ1-5 | - | TRBV19 | -
CASSEQGAATNEKLFF | TGTGCCAGCAGTGAGCAGGGTGCGGCAACTAATGAAAAACTGTTTTTT | TRBJ1-4 | - | TRBV6-1 | -
CASSLRENTEAFF | TGTGCCAGCAGCTTGAGAGAGAACACTGAAGCTTTCTTT | TRBJ1-1 | once | TRBV7-6 | -
CASSLLQGAGNTIYF | TGTGCCAGCAGCTTACTGCAGGGGGCCGGAAACACCATATATTTT | TRBJ1-3 | - | TRBV7-9 | TRBD1